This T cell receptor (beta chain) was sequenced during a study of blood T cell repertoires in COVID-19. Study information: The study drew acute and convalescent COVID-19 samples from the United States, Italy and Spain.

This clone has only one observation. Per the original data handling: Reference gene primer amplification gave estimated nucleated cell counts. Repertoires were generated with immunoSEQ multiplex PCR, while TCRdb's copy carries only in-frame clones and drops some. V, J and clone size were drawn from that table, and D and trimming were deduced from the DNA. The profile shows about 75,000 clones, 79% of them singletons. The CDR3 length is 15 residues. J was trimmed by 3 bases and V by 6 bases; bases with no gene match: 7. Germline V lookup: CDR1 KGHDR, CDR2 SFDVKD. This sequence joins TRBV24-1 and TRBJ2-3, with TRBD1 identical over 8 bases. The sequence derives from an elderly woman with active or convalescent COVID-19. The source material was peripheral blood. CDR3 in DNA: TGTGCCACCAGTTCCAGGGGGCTAATGACAGATACGCAGTATTTT. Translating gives CATSSRGLMTDTQYF.